This T cell receptor (beta chain) was recovered during a study of tumor and adjacent non-tumor tissue in lung cancer. Study context: Stage I to III disease affected 10 men and about five women aged roughly 30 to 76. General study results and limits: TCR diversity was significantly greater in tumor than normal lung tissue.

No cell sorting was done before RNA was extracted from the tissue. Distant lung tissue was collected more than 3 cm away from the tumor edge. Three rounds of nested PCR, following a modified ARM-PCR protocol, produced the TCRbeta library. One entry per CDR3 protein results from TCRdb running MiXCR on the multiplex PCR reads. The data show more than 75,000 distinct CDR3 sequences, roughly 78% seen once. A note on this clonotype: The antigen remains undetermined. An end of the junction does not agree with germline; a read error may underlie this.

The CDR3 runs 13 residues. Germline CDR1 SQVTM, CDR2 ANQGSEA. This sequence originates from a man aged 55 to 70 with small cell lung cancer. The chain carries TRBV29-1 and TRBJ2-3; D gene unclear. Sequencing used distant non-tumor lung tissue. CDR3 bases: TGCAGCGTTGCAAAGGGAATGGCAGATACACAGTATTTT. The encoded protein is CSVAKGMADTQYF.